Listed below are T cell receptor beta chains from one sample, sequenced in a study of blood T cell repertoires in COVID-19. This table comes from immunoSEQ multiplex PCR, and its TCRdb copy is limited to in-frame clones, with some not included. Among a few hundred thousand clones listed, roughly 84% were seen once. The sample comprised PBMCs or T cells enriched from blood (not recorded which). The receptors here all came from a woman in her twenties or thirties who had recovered from COVID-19. CDR3s include the opening cysteine and the closing phenylalanine or tryptophan. Each record gives: CDR3 protein, CDR3 DNA, CDR3 length, clone size, D gene, V gene, J gene. The D gene is left open where the match is weak. Size is omitted from some rows. Given values are once, few, many or a class for expanded clones.

CASRGAGDTGELFF,TGTGCCAGCAGGGGCGCGGGAGACACCGGGGAGCTGTTTTTT,14,-,TRBD2,TRBV2,TRBJ2-2
CASSLERGNTIYF,TGTGCCAGCAGCTTAGAGAGGGGAAACACCATATATTTT,13,-,-,TRBV7-9,TRBJ1-3
CASSLDGAAIQPQHF,TGCGCCAGCAGCTTGGATGGAGCCGCAATTCAGCCCCAGCATTTT,15,once,-,TRBV5-1,TRBJ1-5
CASSQSVSGRPGGGELFF,TGTGCCAGCAGCCAATCTGTTAGCGGGAGGCCAGGGGGCGGGGAGCTGTTTTTT,18,-,TRBD2,TRBV4-2,TRBJ2-2
CASSQASYGYTF,TGTGCCAGCAGCCAAGCCAGCTATGGCTACACCTTC,12,-,-,TRBV14,TRBJ1-2
CASSRARDRSYEQYF,TGTGCCAGCAGCCGAGCTAGGGACAGAAGCTACGAGCAGTACTTC,15,-,-,TRBV21-1,TRBJ2-7
CASSFQGRQPQHF,TGTGCCAGCAGCTTCCAGGGAAGGCAGCCCCAGCATTTT,13,-,-,TRBV7-9,TRBJ1-5
CASSPQGTEAFF,TGTGCCAGTAGTCCCCAGGGTACTGAAGCTTTCTTT,12,-,-,TRBV19,TRBJ1-1
CASSLRPGTGVYEQYF,TGTGCCAGCAGTTTACGGCCCGGGACAGGGGTCTACGAGCAGTACTTC,16,-,TRBD1,TRBV27,TRBJ2-7
CASSLRQGASPLHF,TGTGCCAGCAGTTTACGTCAGGGGGCTTCACCCCTCCACTTT,14,once,TRBD1,TRBV28,TRBJ1-6
CASRATNEKLFF,TGTGCCAGCAGAGCGACTAATGAAAAACTGTTTTTT,12,-,-,TRBV6-5,TRBJ1-4
CASSPRVAGVRNEQFF,TGTGCCAGCAGCCCCCGAGTAGCGGGAGTTAGGAATGAGCAGTTCTTC,16,few,TRBD2,TRBV7-9,TRBJ2-1
CASSRDFQETQYF,TGTGCCAGCAGCCGGGACTTCCAAGAGACCCAGTACTTC,13,-,-,TRBV5-5,TRBJ2-5
CASSFQSGGSSGRGGTDTQYF,TGTGCCAGCAGCTTCCAATCCGGAGGGTCTAGCGGGAGAGGTGGCACAGATACGCAGTATTTT,21,-,TRBD2,TRBV7-6,TRBJ2-3
CAWSPGGVTGYTF,TGTGCCTGGAGTCCAGGGGGCGTCACGGGCTACACCTTC,13,-,TRBD1,TRBV30,TRBJ1-2
CASSRLAVHNEQFF,TGCGCCAGCAGCAGACTAGCGGTACACAATGAGCAGTTCTTC,14,-,TRBD2,TRBV5-1,TRBJ2-1
CASSPTSVSYNEQFF,TGTGCCAGCTCCCCTACTAGCGTTTCCTACAATGAGCAGTTCTTC,15,-,TRBD2,TRBV18,TRBJ2-1
CASSPRTGTGAGELFF,TGTGCCAGCTCACCGCGTACCGGGACAGGGGCCGGGGAGCTGTTTTTT,16,-,TRBD1,TRBV18,TRBJ2-2
CASSIISGWSYNEQFF,TGTGCCAGTAGTATAATTTCCGGGTGGTCCTACAATGAGCAGTTCTTC,16,-,-,TRBV19,TRBJ2-1
CASSRGNEQFF,TGTGCCAGTTCCAGGGGCAATGAGCAGTTCTTC,11,-,-,TRBV19,TRBJ2-1
CAITPLSYNEQFF,TGTGCCATCACTCCCCTTAGTTACAATGAGCAGTTCTTC,13,few,-,TRBV2,TRBJ2-1
CASSQRLAGIYNEQFF,TGTGCCAGCAGTCAAAGACTAGCGGGAATTTACAATGAGCAGTTCTTC,16,-,TRBD2,TRBV27,TRBJ2-1
CASSITGGYNEQFF,TGTGCCAGCTCTATTACGGGGGGCTACAATGAGCAGTTCTTC,14,-,TRBD2,TRBV18,TRBJ2-1
CASSIGASGRNEQFF,TGTGCCAGTAGTATAGGGGCTAGCGGGAGGAATGAGCAGTTCTTC,15,-,TRBD2,TRBV19,TRBJ2-1
CASSPGPDYEQYF,TGTGCCAGCAGCCCCGGTCCCGACTACGAGCAGTACTTC,13,-,-,TRBV11-2,TRBJ2-7
CASSPGRTVAYEQYF,TGTGCCAGCAGTCCCGGGAGGACAGTGGCCTACGAGCAGTACTTC,15,-,-,TRBV6-5,TRBJ2-7
CASSYATGAYNEQFF,TGTGCCAGCAGTTACGCGACGGGAGCCTACAATGAGCAGTTCTTC,15,once,-,TRBV6-5,TRBJ2-1
CSVSLLGTVGYGYTF,TGCAGCGTCTCCTTACTCGGGACAGTAGGCTATGGCTACACCTTC,15,-,TRBD1,TRBV29-1,TRBJ1-2
CASSLASGGTQYF,TGTGCCAGCAGCTTGGCTAGCGGGGGTACGCAGTATTTT,13,once,TRBD2,TRBV13,TRBJ2-3
CASSERSVYEQYF,TGCGCCAGCAGTGAGCGTAGCGTCTACGAGCAGTACTTC,13,-,-,TRBV10-2,TRBJ2-7
CASSPRGAATYEQYF,TGTGCCAGCAGCCCCCGTGGCGCAGCGACCTACGAGCAGTACTTC,15,-,-,TRBV3-1/TRBV3-2,TRBJ2-7
CASSLVAGAGDTQYF,TGTGCCAGCAGCTTAGTTGCGGGAGCCGGAGATACGCAGTATTTT,15,-,TRBD2,TRBV7-2,TRBJ2-3
CASSLRGADMNTEAFF,TGTGCCAGCTCACTCCGGGGGGCGGACATGAACACTGAAGCTTTCTTT,16,-,-,TRBV18,TRBJ1-1
CASSTNLGPHF,TGTGCCAGCAGTACCAACCTAGGTCCGCATTTT,11,-,-,TRBV28,TRBJ1-5
CATIARDSNYGYTF,TGTGCCACAATTGCTAGAGACAGTAACTATGGCTACACCTTC,14,-,-,TRBV19,TRBJ1-2
CASSPTGLAGGNEQYF,TGTGCCAGCTCACCCACCGGCCTAGCGGGAGGAAACGAGCAGTACTTC,16,-,TRBD2,TRBV18,TRBJ2-7
CASSQDRGLATLDRQFF,TGTGCCAGCAGCCAAGATCGCGGACTAGCGACACTCGACAGGCAGTTCTTC,17,once,TRBD2,TRBV3-1/TRBV3-2,TRBJ2-1
CASSQGQSNQPQHF,TGTGCCAGCAGCCAAGGGCAGAGCAATCAGCCCCAGCATTTT,14,-,-,TRBV3-1/TRBV3-2,TRBJ1-5
CATSPRQGLRYEQYF,TGTGCCACCAGCCCCAGACAGGGCTTAAGGTACGAGCAGTACTTC,15,-,TRBD1,TRBV15,TRBJ2-7
CATSRRGTGDHEQYF,TGTGCCACCAGCAGGCGAGGGACAGGTGATCACGAGCAGTACTTC,15,few,TRBD1,TRBV15,TRBJ2-7
CASSYSQFYEQYF,TGTGCCAGCAGTTACTCGCAGTTCTACGAGCAGTACTTC,13,-,-,TRBV6-5,TRBJ2-7